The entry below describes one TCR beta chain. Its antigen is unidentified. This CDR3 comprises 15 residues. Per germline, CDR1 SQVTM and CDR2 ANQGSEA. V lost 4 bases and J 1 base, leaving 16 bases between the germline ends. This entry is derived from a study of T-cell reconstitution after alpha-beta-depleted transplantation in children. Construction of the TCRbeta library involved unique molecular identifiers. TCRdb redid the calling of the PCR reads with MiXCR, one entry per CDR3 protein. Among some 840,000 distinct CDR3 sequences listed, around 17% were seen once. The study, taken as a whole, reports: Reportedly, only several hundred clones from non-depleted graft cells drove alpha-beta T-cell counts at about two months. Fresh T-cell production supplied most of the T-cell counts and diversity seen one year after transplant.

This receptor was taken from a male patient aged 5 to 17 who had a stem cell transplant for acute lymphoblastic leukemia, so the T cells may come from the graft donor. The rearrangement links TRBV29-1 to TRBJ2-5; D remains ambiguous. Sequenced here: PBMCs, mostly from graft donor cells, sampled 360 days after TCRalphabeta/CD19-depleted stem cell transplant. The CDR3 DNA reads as TGCAGCGTTGTTCCTTTCCCCCACAGCCAAGAGACCCAGTACTTC. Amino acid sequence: CSVVPFPHSQETQYF.